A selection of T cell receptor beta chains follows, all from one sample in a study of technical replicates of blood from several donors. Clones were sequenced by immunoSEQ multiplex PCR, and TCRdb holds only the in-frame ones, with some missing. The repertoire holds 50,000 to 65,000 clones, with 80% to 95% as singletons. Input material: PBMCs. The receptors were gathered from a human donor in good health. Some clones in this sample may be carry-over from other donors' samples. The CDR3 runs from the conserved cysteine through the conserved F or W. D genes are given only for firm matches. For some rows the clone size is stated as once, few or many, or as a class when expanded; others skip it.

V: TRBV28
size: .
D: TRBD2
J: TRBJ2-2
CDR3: CASSLGLAGGTGELFF
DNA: TGTGCCAGCAGTTTAGGGCTAGCGGGTGGCACCGGGGAGCTGTTTTTT

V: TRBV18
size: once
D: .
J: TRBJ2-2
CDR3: CASSRDTGELFF
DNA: TGTGCCAGCTCGAGGGACACCGGGGAGCTGTTTTTT

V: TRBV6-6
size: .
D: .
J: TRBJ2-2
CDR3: CASRPGIQMNTGELFF
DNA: TGTGCCAGCAGACCCGGGATACAGATGAACACCGGGGAGCTGTTTTTT

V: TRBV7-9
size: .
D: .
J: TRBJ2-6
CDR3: CASSLGVSGANVLTF
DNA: TGTGCCAGCAGCTTAGGCGTATCTGGGGCCAACGTCCTGACTTTC

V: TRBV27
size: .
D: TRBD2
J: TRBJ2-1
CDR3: CASSLSGGYMNEQFF
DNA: TGTGCCAGCAGTTTAAGCGGGGGGTATATGAATGAGCAGTTCTTC

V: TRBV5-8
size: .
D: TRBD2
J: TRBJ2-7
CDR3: CASSFSGSSYEQYF
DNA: TGTGCCAGCAGCTTTAGCGGGAGCTCCTACGAGCAGTACTTC

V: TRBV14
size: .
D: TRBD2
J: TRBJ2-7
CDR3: CASSPAGTIREQYF
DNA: TGTGCCAGCAGCCCGGCGGGGACTATACGCGAGCAGTACTTC

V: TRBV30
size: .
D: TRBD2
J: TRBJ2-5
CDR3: CAWSFRTSSLRQETQYF
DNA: TGTGCCTGGAGTTTTAGGACTAGTTCACTTCGGCAAGAGACCCAGTACTTC

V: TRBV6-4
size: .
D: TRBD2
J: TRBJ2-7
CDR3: CANILAGGSYEQYF
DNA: TGTGCCAACATACTAGCGGGAGGTTCCTACGAGCAGTACTTC

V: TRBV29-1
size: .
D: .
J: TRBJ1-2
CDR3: CSAEGVEGYTF
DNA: TGCAGCGCCGAGGGAGTCGAAGGCTACACCTTC

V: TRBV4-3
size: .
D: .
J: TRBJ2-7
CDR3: CASSQDRGGQTGYEQYF
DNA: TGCGCCAGCAGCCAAGATCGAGGGGGACAAACGGGGTACGAGCAGTACTTC

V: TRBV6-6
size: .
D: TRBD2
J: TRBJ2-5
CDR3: CASRLAGGGETQYF
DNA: TGTGCCAGCAGATTAGCGGGGGGGGGAGAGACCCAGTACTTC

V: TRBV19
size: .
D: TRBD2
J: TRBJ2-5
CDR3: CASSSPGLAETQYF
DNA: TGTGCCAGTAGTTCCCCGGGACTAGCGGAAACCCAGTACTTC

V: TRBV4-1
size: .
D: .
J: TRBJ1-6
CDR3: CASSHSFYNSPLHF
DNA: TGCGCCAGCAGCCATTCCTTTTATAATTCACCCCTCCACTTT

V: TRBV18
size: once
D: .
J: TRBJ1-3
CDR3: CASSPPSTQNTIYF
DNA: TGTGCCAGCTCACCACCGTCGACACAAAACACCATATATTTT

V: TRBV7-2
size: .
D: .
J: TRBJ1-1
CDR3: CASSLRAIGLDTEAFF
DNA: TGTGCCAGCAGCTTAAGAGCCATCGGGTTGGACACTGAAGCTTTCTTT

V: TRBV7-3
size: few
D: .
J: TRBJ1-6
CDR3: CASSSIRDSPLHF
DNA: TGTGCCAGCAGCTCCATCCGAGATTCACCCCTCCACTTT

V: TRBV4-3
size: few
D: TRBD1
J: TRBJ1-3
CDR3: CASSLDPIGTGRRNTIYF
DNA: TGCGCCAGCAGCCTAGATCCCATTGGGACAGGCAGGAGGAACACCATATATTTT

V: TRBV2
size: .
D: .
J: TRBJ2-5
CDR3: CASGGTQETQYF
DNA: TGTGCCAGCGGGGGGACCCAAGAGACCCAGTACTTC

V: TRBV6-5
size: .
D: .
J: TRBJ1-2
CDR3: CASSPYRQRGYTF
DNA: TGTGCCAGCAGTCCTTACCGACAGAGGGGCTACACCTTC

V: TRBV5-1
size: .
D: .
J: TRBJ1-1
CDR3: CASRRVGRGNTEAFF
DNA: TGCGCCAGCAGGCGCGTAGGGAGGGGGAACACTGAAGCTTTCTTT

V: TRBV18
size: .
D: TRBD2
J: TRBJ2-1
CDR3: CASSPLAGGPNEQFF
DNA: TGTGCCAGCTCACCACTAGCGGGAGGGCCTAATGAGCAGTTCTTC

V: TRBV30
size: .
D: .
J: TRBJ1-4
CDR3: CAWSALGVVNEKLFF
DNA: TGTGCCTGGAGTGCCTTAGGGGTCGTTAATGAAAAACTGTTTTTT

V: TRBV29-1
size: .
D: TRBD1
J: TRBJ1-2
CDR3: CSVEGQGAGRSSYTF
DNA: TGCAGCGTTGAGGGACAGGGGGCCGGACGCAGTAGCTACACCTTC

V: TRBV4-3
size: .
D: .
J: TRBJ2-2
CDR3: CASAKGEGGYTGELFF
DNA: TGCGCCAGCGCCAAGGGGGAGGGAGGTTACACCGGGGAGCTGTTTTTT

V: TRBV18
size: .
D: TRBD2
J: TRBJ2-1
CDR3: CASSPLAGGDIEQFF
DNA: TGTGCCAGCTCACCACTAGCGGGGGGGGATATCGAGCAGTTCTTC

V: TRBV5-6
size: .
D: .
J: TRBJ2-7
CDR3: CASSHVGAIYEQYF
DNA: TGTGCCAGCAGCCATGTGGGCGCAATCTACGAGCAGTACTTC

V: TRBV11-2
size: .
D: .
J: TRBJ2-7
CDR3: CASSLINRANVEQYF
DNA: TGTGCCAGCAGCTTAATTAACAGGGCAAATGTCGAGCAGTACTTC

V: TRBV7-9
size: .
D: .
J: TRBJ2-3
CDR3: CAIQKTQGLDTQYF
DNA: TGTGCCATCCAAAAGACCCAGGGTTTAGATACGCAGTATTTT

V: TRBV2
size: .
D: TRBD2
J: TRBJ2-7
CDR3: CASSPGLAGIGEQYF
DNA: TGTGCCAGCAGTCCTGGACTAGCCGGGATAGGCGAGCAGTACTTC

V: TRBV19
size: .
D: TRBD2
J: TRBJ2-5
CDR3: CASSIRAGDRETQYF
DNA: TGTGCCAGTAGTATTCGAGCGGGAGACCGCGAGACCCAGTACTTC

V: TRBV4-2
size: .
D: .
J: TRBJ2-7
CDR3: CASSQKSDGGYEQYF
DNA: TGTGCCAGCAGCCAAAAGAGTGACGGGGGCTACGAGCAGTACTTC

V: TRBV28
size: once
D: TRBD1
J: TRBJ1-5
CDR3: CASGPGGPNQPQHF
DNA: TGTGCCAGCGGGCCAGGGGGTCCCAATCAGCCCCAGCATTTT